This T cell receptor (beta chain) was captured in a study of blood T cell repertoires in COVID-19. This CDR3 has 14 amino acids. The V gene end was trimmed by 6 bases and the J gene end by 3 bases; junction bases not matched to a gene: 5. Per the germline V gene, CDR1 is WSHSY and CDR2 is SAAADI. Seattle's enrolled individuals joined amid active infection and were then monitored longitudinally. Assay: immunoSEQ multiplex PCR; the TCRdb copy retains only in-frame clones and omits some. Here the sample spans around 270,000 clones, 91% being singletons. V usage is TRBV10-2 and J usage is TRBJ2-3, with TRBD2 identical over 8 bases. The sequenced sample consisted of peripheral blood. The receptor comes from a person under 35 with COVID-19, enrolled during active disease. CDR3 DNA sequence: TGCGCCAGCAGCCTAGCGGGCCTGACAGATACGCAGTATTTT. It is translated as CASSLAGLTDTQYF.